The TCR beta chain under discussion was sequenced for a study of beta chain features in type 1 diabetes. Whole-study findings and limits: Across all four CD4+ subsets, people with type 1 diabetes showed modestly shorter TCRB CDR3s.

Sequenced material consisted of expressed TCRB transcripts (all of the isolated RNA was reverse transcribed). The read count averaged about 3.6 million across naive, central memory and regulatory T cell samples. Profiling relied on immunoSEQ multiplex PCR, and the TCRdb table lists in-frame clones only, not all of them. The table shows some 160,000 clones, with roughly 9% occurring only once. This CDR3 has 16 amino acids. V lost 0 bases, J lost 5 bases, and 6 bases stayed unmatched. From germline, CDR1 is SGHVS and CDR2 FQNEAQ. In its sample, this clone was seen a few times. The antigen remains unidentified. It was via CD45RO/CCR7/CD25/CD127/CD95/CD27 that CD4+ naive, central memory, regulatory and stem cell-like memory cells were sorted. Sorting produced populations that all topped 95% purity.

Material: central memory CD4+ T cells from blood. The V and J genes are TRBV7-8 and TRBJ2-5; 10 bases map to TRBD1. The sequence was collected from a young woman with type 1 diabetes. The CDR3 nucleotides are TGTGCCAGCAGCTTAGCAGCGGGACAGGGGAGGGAGACCCAGTACTTC. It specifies CASSLAAGQGRETQYF.